A single sample gave rise to the 17 T cell receptor beta chains below, sequenced in a study of beta chain features in type 1 diabetes. The isolated RNA, all of it, was reverse transcribed, so expressed TCRB transcripts were what got sequenced. TCRdb's table, derived via immunoSEQ multiplex PCR, lists solely in-frame clones and lacks some. The data show a few hundred thousand clones, roughly 13% seen once. The specimen sequenced was naive CD4+ T cells from blood. These TCRs come from a man aged 18 to 30 in good health.

The chain has TRBV7-2 and TRBJ1-1; D is undetermined. Germline assignment: CDR1 SGHTA and CDR2 FQGNSA. The germline V and J ends were trimmed by 2 bases and 0 bases, with 7 bases remaining between them. CDR3 size: 14 residues. CDR3 DNA sequence: TGTGCCAGCAGCTTATTCACAGTGAACACTGAAGCTTTCTTT. Its protein product is CASSLFTVNTEAFF. The full variable domain, with the rest looked up from reference TRBV7-2 and TRBJ1-1, is GAGVSQSPSNKVTEKGKDVELRCDPISGHTALYWYRQSLGQGLEFLIYFQGNSAPDKSGLPSDRFSAERTGGSVSTLTIQRTQQEDSAVYLCASSLFTVNTEAFFGQGTRLTVV.

The CDR3 loop is CASSQGSQGKTAGNTIYF. The CDR3 DNA reads TGCGCCAGCAGCCAAGGGTCTCAGGGTAAGACTGCTGGAAACACCATATATTTT. The chain combines TRBV4-1 with TRBJ1-3, with D possibly being TRBD1 (5 bases). This CDR3 has 18 residues. The V and J ends lost 1 base and 2 bases respectively, with 18 bases between them. CDR1 is MGHRA and CDR2 is YSYEKL in the germline V gene.

The V and J genes are TRBV7-8 and TRBJ1-2, with TRBD1 matching over 11 bases. V dropped 5 bases and J dropped 7; count of bases not matched to a gene: 6. This CDR3 spans 14 amino acids. Germline V lookup: CDR1 SGHVS, CDR2 FQNEAQ. The CDR3 here is CASSGQGAFGGYTF. DNA of the CDR3: TGTGCCAGCAGCGGACAGGGGGCATTTGGTGGCTACACCTTC.

CDR3 residues: CAWSRQGETQYF. The CDR3 bases are TGTGCCTGGAGTCGGCAGGGGGAGACCCAGTACTTC. The rearrangement links TRBV30 to TRBJ2-5; tentative D call: TRBD1 (6 bases). Germline-derived CDR1 and CDR2 are GTSNPN and SVGIG (reference sequence). The V and J ends lost 2 bases and 5 bases respectively, with 9 bases between them. The CDR3 is 12 amino acids.

This chain joins TRBV5-4 and TRBJ1-1; D might be TRBD1 (6 bases). Trimming removed 4 bases at V and 0 bases at J, with 13 bases between. Germline V gene data show CDR1 as SGHNT and CDR2 as YYREEE (reference sequence). The CDR3 is 15 amino acids. The CDR3 nucleotides read TGTGCCAGCAGCCCTAAAGGGGGAATGAACACTGAAGCTTTCTTT. Protein: CASSPKGGMNTEAFF. Complete variable domain (other parts from reference TRBV5-4 and TRBJ1-1): ETGVTQSPTHLIKTRGQQVTLRCSSQSGHNTVSWYQQALGQGPQFIFQYYREEENGRGNFPPRFSGLQFPNYSSELNVNALELDDSALYLCASSPKGGMNTEAFFGQGTRLTVV.

The rearrangement joins TRBV5-4 to TRBJ2-1; 8 bases map to TRBD1. The CDR3 has 15 amino acids. Germline V CDR1 and CDR2: SGHNT, YYREEE (reference sequence). V trimming: 0 bases; J trimming: 8 bases; junction bases outside the gene matches: 7. CDR3 DNA: TGTGCCAGCAGCTTGGTCACAGGGGGAAGAGATGAGCAGTTCTTC. Its translation: CASSLVTGGRDEQFF.

This clone turned up a few times. The rearrangement joins TRBV30 to TRBJ2-1; TRBD2 agrees at 9 bases. Germline loops: CDR1 GTSNPN, CDR2 SVGIG (reference sequence). V gave up 4 bases and J gave up 6 bases; unmatched junction bases: 7. This CDR3 has 14 amino acids. The CDR3 here is CAWMGLARGNEQFF. The CDR3 DNA is TGTGCCTGGATGGGACTAGCAAGGGGCAATGAGCAGTTCTTC.

About this clone: The junction differs from germline at one of its ends, possibly a read error. This specimen includes other DNA sequences encoding the same CDR3. The V call is TRBV7-9, the J call TRBJ1-6, with unresolved D. Germline V gene lookup returns CDR1 SEHNR and CDR2 FQNEAQ (reference sequence). The CDR3 totals 12 residues. The CDR3 is CASRNSNSPLHF. In DNA form, the CDR3 reads TGTGCCAGCAGAAACAGTAATTCACCCCTCCATTTT.

This clone was observed a handful of times. This chain links TRBV7-8 with TRBJ1-5; D gene unclear. Between the trimmed V and J ends, which lost 5 bases and 0 bases, there was a span of 17 bases. The CDR3 totals 17 residues. Looked up from germline, CDR1 is SGHVS and CDR2 is FQNEAQ. The CDR3 protein is CASSESRGRHSNQPQHF. CDR3 coding DNA: TGTGCCAGCAGCGAAAGCAGAGGCCGGCATAGCAATCAGCCCCAGCATTTT.

This rearrangement joins TRBV30 to TRBJ2-2; the match to TRBD1 covers 7 bases. Germline CDR1 reads GTSNPN; CDR2 reads SVGIG (reference sequence). J was trimmed by 1 base and V by 4 bases; bases with no gene match: 3. There are 14 residues in the CDR3. The chain's CDR3 is CAWNRDRNTGELFF. DNA of the CDR3: TGTGCCTGGAACCGGGACAGGAACACCGGGGAGCTGTTTTTT. Combining the CDR3 with reference TRBV30 and TRBJ2-2 gives the whole variable domain SQTIHQWPATLVQPVGSPLSLECTVEGTSNPNLYWYRQAAGRGLQLLFYSVGIGQISSEVPQNLSASRPQDRQFILSSKKLLLSDSGFYLCAWNRDRNTGELFFGEGSRLTVL.

The chain couples TRBV7-3 to TRBJ1-1; tentative D call: TRBD1 (5 bases). The CDR3 runs 15 residues. CDR1 and CDR2 from the germline V gene are SGHTA and FQGTGA. Deletions cut 2 bases from V and 0 bases from J, with 10 bases between. In DNA, the CDR3 is TGTGCCAGCAGCTTATGGGGCAGTCTGAACACTGAAGCTTTCTTT. This translates into CASSLWGSLNTEAFF.

This clone was detected only a few times. The V gene is TRBV7-2, the J gene TRBJ2-2, with 13 bases that match TRBD2. CDR1 and CDR2 (germline): SGHTA, FQGNSA. The CDR3 sequence is 19 residues long. Trimming removed 7 bases from V and 0 bases from J; junction bases left unmatched: 11. The CDR3 coding sequence is TGTGCCAGCACCCCCTGGGGACTAGCGGGGAGGACGAACACCGGGGAGCTGTTTTTT. Residues: CASTPWGLAGRTNTGELFF.

The rearrangement joins TRBV19 to TRBJ2-1; D may be TRBD1 (6 bases). In germline, CDR1 is LNHDA, CDR2 SQIVND (reference sequence). Trimming cost V 7 bases and J 8 bases, with 18 bases left between them. The CDR3 runs 14 residues. Here the CDR3 DNA reads TGTGCCAGTACCACGCTGGGCAGGGGCGATGAGCAGTTCTTC. This codes for CASTTLGRGDEQFF.

This clone was observed a few times. This sequence joins TRBV4-2 and TRBJ2-5; D possibly matches TRBD1 or TRBD2 (9 bases each). Trimming removed 4 bases at V and 1 base at J, with 28 bases between. This CDR3 has 20 amino acids. The germline CDR1 and CDR2 sequences are LGHNA and YNFKEQ. The CDR3 region has the DNA TGTGCCAGCAGCCCTTACCTCGGGACAGGGACACTAGCGGGCCAAGAGACCCAGTACTTC. This gives the protein CASSPYLGTGTLAGQETQYF.

This clone was recorded a few times. Here the CDR3 omits its conserved ending phenylalanine or tryptophan, so a read error is the likely source. The DNA is omitted, as the CDR3 cannot be located on it reliably, and the CDR3 follows TCRdb's listing. The J gene is TRBJ1-2, the V gene TRBV4-3; TRBD1 is taken as the D call from the table, unchecked against the DNA. The germline V gene encodes CDR1 LGHNA and CDR2 YSLEER. Inclusive of both ends, the CDR3 amounts to 12 amino acids. CDR3 protein: CASSQVQDRRGL.

The rearrangement joins TRBV5-4 to TRBJ2-1; D is unclear. The CDR3 sequence is 17 residues long. Trimming removed 1 base from V and 3 bases from J, with 17 bases in between. CDR1 and CDR2 (germline): SGHNT, YYREEE (reference sequence). CDR3: CASSLPIGSTNYNEQFF. The CDR3, as DNA: TGTGCCAGCAGCTTGCCCATTGGGTCCACTAACTACAATGAGCAGTTCTTC.

This clone was counted only a few times. The CDR3 region is CASSPPSRTGELFF. The DNA for the CDR3 is TGTGCCAGCAGCCCCCCTTCGAGGACCGGGGAGCTGTTTTTT. The rearrangement joins TRBV9 to TRBJ2-2, with D uncertain. Germline V gene sequence: CDR1 SGDLS, CDR2 YYNGEE. CDR3 length: 14 residues. Trimming removed 4 bases at V and 5 bases at J, with 12 bases between.